Listed below are T cell receptor beta chains from one sample, sequenced in a study of blood T cell repertoires in COVID-19. Assay used: immunoSEQ multiplex PCR; TCRdb lists only in-frame clones, some missing. The table records over 200,000 clones, 80% to 95% of them present only once. What was sequenced was peripheral blood. The source is a man aged 55 to 69 with COVID-19, enrolled during active disease. CDR3s include the opening cysteine and the closing phenylalanine or tryptophan. A D gene is named only where the DNA matches it firmly. Some rows mark clone size as missing; the rest say once, few, many or name a class of expanded clone.

>TRBV6-5|TRBJ1-2|TRBD1|.
CASIQGAYYGYTF
TGTGCCAGCATTCAGGGGGCGTACTATGGCTACACCTTC
>TRBV7-3|TRBJ2-2|TRBD1|once
CASSWTGGNTGELFF
TGTGCCAGCAGCTGGACAGGGGGGAACACCGGGGAGCTGTTTTTT
>TRBV29-1|TRBJ2-3|TRBD1|.
CSVGLWTGGTNTQYF
TGCAGCGTTGGATTATGGACAGGGGGCACAAATACGCAGTATTTT
>TRBV3-1/TRBV3-2|TRBJ1-1|.|.
CASSQGTSWGTEAFF
TGTGCCAGCAGCCAAGGGACAAGTTGGGGCACTGAAGCTTTCTTT
>TRBV4-1|TRBJ2-3|TRBD2|.
CASSQPLSGSDTDTQYF
TGCGCCAGCAGCCAACCTCTTAGCGGGAGTGACACAGATACGCAGTATTTT
>TRBV5-4|TRBJ2-5|TRBD1|.
CASSRDRGKETQYF
TGTGCCAGCAGCCGGGACAGGGGGAAAGAGACCCAGTACTTC
>TRBV6-2/TRBV6-3|TRBJ2-3|.|.
CASSYSDYSTDTQYF
TGTGCCAGCAGTTACTCGGACTACAGCACAGATACGCAGTATTTT
>TRBV6-5|TRBJ2-3|TRBD1|.
CASSRQGMGTDTQYF
TGTGCCAGCAGTCGACAGGGGATGGGAACAGATACGCAGTATTTT
>TRBV9|TRBJ2-1|TRBD2|once
CASSRTGGGPSDEQFF
TGTGCCAGCAGCCGGACGGGGGGAGGGCCTTCGGATGAGCAGTTCTTC
>TRBV4-1|TRBJ1-4|TRBD1|.
CASSQGQGGTNEKLFF
TGCGCCAGCAGCCAGGGACAGGGGGGAACTAATGAAAAACTGTTTTTT
>TRBV9|TRBJ2-1|.|.
CASSVGQGGYNEQFF
TGTGCCAGCAGCGTAGGCCAGGGGGGTTACAATGAGCAGTTCTTC
>TRBV7-3|TRBJ2-1|TRBD2|.
CASSLKTSFNNEQFF
TGTGCCAGCAGCTTAAAGACTAGCTTCAACAATGAGCAGTTCTTC
>TRBV3-1/TRBV3-2|TRBJ1-2|TRBD1|.
CASSTTGGNYGYTF
TGTGCCAGCAGCACCACAGGGGGCAACTATGGCTACACCTTC
>TRBV27|TRBJ1-2|TRBD1|few
CASSPSGQGSYGYTF
TGTGCCAGCAGTCCATCGGGACAGGGGAGCTATGGCTACACCTTC
>TRBV6-5|TRBJ2-3|TRBD2|.
CASRVAGSTDTQYF
TGTGCCAGCAGAGTAGCGGGGAGCACAGATACGCAGTATTTT
>TRBV19|TRBJ2-6|TRBD1|.
CASSTTGTSGANVLTF
TGTGCCAGTAGTACGACAGGGACCTCTGGGGCCAACGTCCTGACTTTC
>TRBV27|TRBJ1-2|.|.
CASSLSAGGGIGYGYTF
TGTGCCAGCAGTTTATCGGCCGGGGGAGGCATCGGCTATGGCTACACCTTC
>TRBV5-1|TRBJ1-5|.|.
CASSLDSNQPQHF
TGCGCCAGCAGCCTAGATAGCAATCAGCCCCAGCATTTT
>TRBV6-4|TRBJ2-7|.|.
CASSDSNKCRQGTAYEQYF
TGTGCCAGCAGTGACTCAAATAAATGTAGGCAGGGAACGGCCTACGAGCAGTACTTC
>TRBV30|TRBJ1-5|TRBD1|.
CAWTAPGQGVGQPQHF
TGTGCCTGGACCGCTCCCGGACAGGGGGTAGGGCAGCCCCAGCATTTT
>TRBV7-9|TRBJ1-2|.|.
CASSLDYGGSYGYTF
TGTGCCAGCAGCTTAGATTATGGGGGCAGCTATGGCTACACCTTC
>TRBV12-5|TRBJ1-1|TRBD1|once
CASGLATGGNTEAFF
TGTGCTAGTGGTTTGGCCACAGGGGGGAACACTGAAGCTTTCTTT
>TRBV5-1|TRBJ2-1|.|.
CASSLESGVVRNEQFF
TGCGCCAGCAGCTTGGAGAGCGGAGTAGTGAGGAATGAGCAGTTCTTC
>TRBV19|TRBJ1-5|.|.
CASTGWEGNQPQHF
TGTGCCAGCACAGGCTGGGAGGGCAATCAGCCCCAGCATTTT
>TRBV14|TRBJ2-3|.|.
CASSQGGGPDTQYF
TGTGCCAGCAGCCAAGGGGGGGGCCCAGATACGCAGTATTTT
>TRBV6-2/TRBV6-3|TRBJ2-5|.|once
CASSYSRGDWREMETQYF
TGTGCCAGCAGTTACTCACGAGGGGATTGGCGGGAAATGGAGACCCAGTACTTC
>TRBV6-5|TRBJ2-1|TRBD1|.
CASSQTGGGSEQFF
TGTGCCAGCAGTCAGACAGGGGGCGGGAGTGAGCAGTTCTTC
>TRBV11-2|TRBJ2-3|TRBD2|.
CASSLTTSRTDTQYF
TGTGCCAGCAGCTTGACGACTAGCAGGACAGATACGCAGTATTTT
>TRBV2|TRBJ1-5|TRBD1|.
CASSSQGARQPQHF
TGTGCCAGCAGCTCTCAGGGGGCCAGGCAGCCCCAGCATTTT
>TRBV19|TRBJ1-2|.|.
CASSIGSQGTVYGYTF
TGTGCCAGTAGTATAGGCAGTCAGGGGACCGTCTATGGCTACACCTTC
>TRBV2|TRBJ1-5|TRBD1|.
CASSQGQASNQPQHF
TGTGCCAGCAGCCAGGGACAGGCAAGCAATCAGCCCCAGCATTTT
>TRBV11-2|TRBJ1-4|TRBD1|.
CASSLEGGGGKLFF
TGTGCCAGCAGCTTAGAAGGGGGCGGTGGAAAACTGTTTTTT
>TRBV18|TRBJ2-1|TRBD2|.
CASSPGTSGNEQFF
TGTGCCAGCTCCCCCGGGACTAGCGGCAATGAGCAGTTCTTC
>TRBV20-1|TRBJ2-7|.|.
CSASQGYSYEQYF
TGCAGTGCTAGTCAGGGCTACTCCTACGAGCAGTACTTC
>TRBV7-2|TRBJ2-5|TRBD2|.
CASSLWTSGGKETQYF
TGTGCCAGCAGCCTCTGGACTAGCGGGGGGAAAGAGACCCAGTACTTC
>TRBV6-6|TRBJ2-1|TRBD2|.
CASSYSVTSGIGEQFF
TGTGCCAGCAGTTACTCTGTGACTAGCGGGATCGGTGAGCAGTTCTTC
>TRBV5-8|TRBJ1-2|.|once
CASSESGDNYGYTF
TGTGCCAGCAGCGAAAGCGGGGATAACTATGGCTACACCTTC
>TRBV6-4|TRBJ1-6|.|few
CASSAGRGDSPLHF
TGTGCCAGCAGCGCCGGTAGAGGAGATTCACCCCTCCACTTT
>TRBV27|TRBJ1-4|.|.
CASSFTGSNEKLFF
TGTGCCAGCAGTTTCACTGGTTCGAATGAAAAACTGTTTTTT
>TRBV5-1|TRBJ1-1|.|.
CATSEPGDTEAFF
TGCGCCACCTCCGAGCCGGGGGATACTGAAGCTTTCTTT